The rows below give T cell receptor beta chains drawn from one sample of a study of T cells in Graves' hyperthyroidism and ophthalmopathy. TCRdb passed the multiplex PCR reads through MiXCR, listing each CDR3 protein once. Among 730,000 or so distinct CDR3 sequences listed, about 19% were seen once. What was sequenced was blood. The origin of the receptors is a woman between 45 and 65 years old with Graves' hyperthyroidism that later progressed to Graves' ophthalmopathy. Each CDR3 is given with its conserved first and last residue. Each record gives: J gene, D gene, V gene, clone size, CDR3 DNA, CDR3 protein. The D gene is left open where the match is weak. Clone size is shown for a subset of rows, as once, few, many or a class of expanded clone.

j_gene: TRBJ1-1
d_gene: NA
v_gene: TRBV2
abundance: many
CDR3nt: TGTGCCAGCGGCACTCTGAGGGTAGTTCGCGCAGCTTTCTTT
CDR3aa: CASGTLRVVRAAFF

j_gene: TRBJ2-1
d_gene: NA
v_gene: TRBV10-3
abundance: NA
CDR3nt: TGTGCCATCAGTCCAGGAGACATGACCTACAATGAGCAGTTCTTC
CDR3aa: CAISPGDMTYNEQFF

j_gene: TRBJ2-7
d_gene: NA
v_gene: TRBV28
abundance: NA
CDR3nt: TGTGCCAGCAGTGGAGCGGGTGAGCAGTACTTC
CDR3aa: CASSGAGEQYF

j_gene: TRBJ1-2
d_gene: NA
v_gene: TRBV4-1
abundance: NA
CDR3nt: TGCGCCAGCAGCCACGTACAGGGTTATGGCTACACCTTC
CDR3aa: CASSHVQGYGYTF

j_gene: TRBJ2-1
d_gene: NA
v_gene: TRBV11-2
abundance: many
CDR3nt: TGTGCCAGCAGCTCCCCTCAACTAGGTGAGCAGTTCTTC
CDR3aa: CASSSPQLGEQFF

j_gene: TRBJ2-1
d_gene: NA
v_gene: TRBV20-1
abundance: many
CDR3nt: TGCAGTGCTAGAGATAAAAGGGTTTCCTACAATGAGCAGTTCTTC
CDR3aa: CSARDKRVSYNEQFF

j_gene: TRBJ2-1
d_gene: NA
v_gene: TRBV10-1
abundance: NA
CDR3nt: TGCGCCAGCAGTTTCTCCGGGGCCACCTACAATGAGCAGTTCTTC
CDR3aa: CASSFSGATYNEQFF

j_gene: TRBJ1-2
d_gene: TRBD1
v_gene: TRBV3-1
abundance: many
CDR3nt: TGTGCCAGCAGCCTTCGTCTTAATCGGGACAGAGACTATGGCTACACCTTC
CDR3aa: CASSLRLNRDRDYGYTF

j_gene: TRBJ1-1
d_gene: NA
v_gene: TRBV7-8
abundance: few
CDR3nt: TGTGCCAGCAGACAACAGGGAGGTTTTACTGAAGCTTTCTTT
CDR3aa: CASRQQGGFTEAFF

j_gene: TRBJ1-1
d_gene: NA
v_gene: TRBV6-2/TRBV6-3
abundance: NA
CDR3nt: TGTGCCAGCAGGCAGGGACAAATGAACACTGAAGCTTTCTTT
CDR3aa: CASRQGQMNTEAFF

j_gene: TRBJ2-7
d_gene: TRBD1
v_gene: TRBV10-3
abundance: many
CDR3nt: TGTGCCATCAGGGACGGCAGGGGGAGCTACGAGCAGTACTTC
CDR3aa: CAIRDGRGSYEQYF

j_gene: TRBJ1-5
d_gene: NA
v_gene: TRBV5-1
abundance: many
CDR3nt: TGTGCCAGCAGCTTAGAGGGGTATAGCAATCAGCCCCAGCATTTT
CDR3aa: CASSLEGYSNQPQHF

j_gene: TRBJ2-1
d_gene: NA
v_gene: TRBV6-1
abundance: few
CDR3nt: TGTGCCAGCACCATAAGTACGGCCCACGATGAGCAGTTCTTC
CDR3aa: CASTISTAHDEQFF

j_gene: TRBJ1-1
d_gene: NA
v_gene: TRBV6-1
abundance: NA
CDR3nt: TGTGCCACCAAAGGGAGTACTGAAGCTTTCTTT
CDR3aa: CATKGSTEAFF

j_gene: TRBJ1-5
d_gene: NA
v_gene: TRBV3-1
abundance: NA
CDR3nt: TGTGCCAGCAGCCAAAGTGGGGAGCTTTGGCCCCAGCATTTT
CDR3aa: CASSQSGELWPQHF

j_gene: TRBJ2-3
d_gene: NA
v_gene: TRBV5-4
abundance: NA
CDR3nt: TGTGCCAGCAGCAAGATAGCAGATACGCAGTATTTT
CDR3aa: CASSKIADTQYF

j_gene: TRBJ1-1
d_gene: NA
v_gene: TRBV3-1
abundance: many
CDR3nt: TGTGCCAGCAGCCAAATTCGGACAGTGAACACTGAAGCTTTCTTT
CDR3aa: CASSQIRTVNTEAFF

j_gene: TRBJ2-7
d_gene: NA
v_gene: TRBV4-1
abundance: NA
CDR3nt: TGCGCCAGCAGCCAAGTAGGCCTAGCAGGGGGGGAGCAGTACTTC
CDR3aa: CASSQVGLAGGEQYF

j_gene: TRBJ1-3
d_gene: NA
v_gene: TRBV6-5
abundance: NA
CDR3nt: TGTGCCAGCAGTTACTTGGAATTCTCTGGAAACACCATATATTTT
CDR3aa: CASSYLEFSGNTIYF

j_gene: TRBJ2-2
d_gene: NA
v_gene: TRBV9
abundance: many
CDR3nt: TGTGCCAGCAGCGTAGGTGGCACCGGGGAGCTGTTTTTT
CDR3aa: CASSVGGTGELFF

j_gene: TRBJ2-1
d_gene: TRBD1
v_gene: TRBV5-5
abundance: few
CDR3nt: TGTGCCAGCAGCTTGGGGGACAGAAACACAGATGAGCAGTTCTTC
CDR3aa: CASSLGDRNTDEQFF

j_gene: TRBJ2-7
d_gene: NA
v_gene: TRBV10-3
abundance: few
CDR3nt: TGTGCCATCAGTCGTAGTGAACCCTACGAGCAGTACTTC
CDR3aa: CAISRSEPYEQYF

j_gene: TRBJ1-3
d_gene: NA
v_gene: TRBV18
abundance: NA
CDR3nt: TGTGCCAGCTCACCTGCCACCTCACAAAAGCCTCATTTT
CDR3aa: CASSPATSQKPHF

j_gene: TRBJ2-1
d_gene: NA
v_gene: TRBV5-6
abundance: NA
CDR3nt: TGTGCCAGCAGCTTGTGGGGTTTCAATGAGCAGTTCTTC
CDR3aa: CASSLWGFNEQFF

j_gene: TRBJ2-2
d_gene: NA
v_gene: TRBV3-1
abundance: many
CDR3nt: TGTGCCAGCAGCCGCCCAAGCACCGGGGAGCTGTTTTTT
CDR3aa: CASSRPSTGELFF

j_gene: TRBJ1-2
d_gene: NA
v_gene: TRBV20-1
abundance: NA
CDR3nt: TGCAGTGCTAGAGAACCGACGGGCTCAGGGAGCTATGGCTACACCTTC
CDR3aa: CSAREPTGSGSYGYTF

j_gene: TRBJ1-5
d_gene: NA
v_gene: TRBV6-1
abundance: few
CDR3nt: TGTGCCAGCAGGCGAGCCTCTACGGACGGAAATCAGCCCCAGCATTTT
CDR3aa: CASRRASTDGNQPQHF

j_gene: TRBJ2-5
d_gene: NA
v_gene: TRBV2
abundance: many
CDR3nt: TGTGCCAGCAACCCGGGACCAGTAAAAGAGACCCAGTACTTC
CDR3aa: CASNPGPVKETQYF

j_gene: TRBJ2-5
d_gene: NA
v_gene: TRBV6-1
abundance: many
CDR3nt: TGTGCCAGCAGTGCCCTCGGACAGAAACAAGAGACCCAGTACTTC
CDR3aa: CASSALGQKQETQYF

j_gene: TRBJ2-7
d_gene: TRBD1
v_gene: TRBV11-2
abundance: many
CDR3nt: TGTGCCAGCAGCCGGTGGACAGGGCAAGTCTACGAGCAGTACTTC
CDR3aa: CASSRWTGQVYEQYF

j_gene: TRBJ1-2
d_gene: NA
v_gene: TRBV3-1
abundance: many
CDR3nt: TGTGCCAGCAGCCAAGATCTTCGCGGAAACTATGGCTACACCTTC
CDR3aa: CASSQDLRGNYGYTF

j_gene: TRBJ2-3
d_gene: NA
v_gene: TRBV6-1
abundance: NA
CDR3nt: TGTGCCAGCAGCGACCCCTCCCTGGGCGATACGCAGTATTTT
CDR3aa: CASSDPSLGDTQYF

j_gene: TRBJ2-1
d_gene: NA
v_gene: TRBV6-1
abundance: NA
CDR3nt: TGTGCCAGCAGTGAAGAGGACAGTTCCTACAATGAGCAGTTCTTC
CDR3aa: CASSEEDSSYNEQFF

j_gene: TRBJ1-3
d_gene: NA
v_gene: TRBV20-1
abundance: many
CDR3nt: TGCAGTGCTAGGGAGCTGAGCTCTGGAAACACCATATATTTT
CDR3aa: CSARELSSGNTIYF

j_gene: TRBJ1-5
d_gene: NA
v_gene: TRBV20-1
abundance: many
CDR3nt: TGCAGTGCTAGCCGGGCAAAGGATCAGCCCCAGCATTTT
CDR3aa: CSASRAKDQPQHF

j_gene: TRBJ2-3
d_gene: NA
v_gene: TRBV5-4
abundance: few
CDR3nt: TGTGCCAGCAGCACCGGACTCACCCGCACAGATACGCAGTATTTT
CDR3aa: CASSTGLTRTDTQYF

j_gene: TRBJ1-1
d_gene: TRBD1
v_gene: TRBV29-1
abundance: once
CDR3nt: TGCAGCGTCCCACCTGACAGGGGGAACACTGAAGCTTTCTTT
CDR3aa: CSVPPDRGNTEAFF

j_gene: TRBJ2-1
d_gene: TRBD1
v_gene: TRBV3-1
abundance: many
CDR3nt: TGTGCCAGCAGCTCGCCGGGACAGAACTACAATGAGCAGTTCTTC
CDR3aa: CASSSPGQNYNEQFF

j_gene: TRBJ2-2
d_gene: NA
v_gene: TRBV15
abundance: NA
CDR3nt: TGTGCCACCAGCAGACCGGGGGCGCGCACCGGGGAGCTGTTTTTT
CDR3aa: CATSRPGARTGELFF

j_gene: TRBJ1-1
d_gene: TRBD1
v_gene: TRBV6-2/TRBV6-3
abundance: many
CDR3nt: TGTGCCAGCAGTTATCCCCAGGGGGCGAACACTGAAGCTTTCTTT
CDR3aa: CASSYPQGANTEAFF

j_gene: TRBJ2-1
d_gene: NA
v_gene: TRBV18
abundance: NA
CDR3nt: TGTGCCAGCTCACCAGCGGGTGAAAACAATGAGCAGTTCTTC
CDR3aa: CASSPAGENNEQFF

j_gene: TRBJ1-2
d_gene: NA
v_gene: TRBV11-2
abundance: many
CDR3nt: TGTGCCAGCAGCCCCTCCGGGCATGGCTACACCTTC
CDR3aa: CASSPSGHGYTF

j_gene: TRBJ2-5
d_gene: NA
v_gene: TRBV7-9
abundance: NA
CDR3nt: TGTGCCAGCAGCCCTGGAGGTGACAGCCCGAGTGAGACCCAGTACTTC
CDR3aa: CASSPGGDSPSETQYF

j_gene: TRBJ1-1
d_gene: NA
v_gene: TRBV10-3
abundance: few
CDR3nt: TGTGCCATCAGTGAGTCGATCCCACAGGGTCACACTGAAGCTTTCTTT
CDR3aa: CAISESIPQGHTEAFF

j_gene: TRBJ1-2
d_gene: NA
v_gene: TRBV9
abundance: NA
CDR3nt: TGCGCCAGCAGCGCCGGTGGGACAAATTATGGCTACACCTTC
CDR3aa: CASSAGGTNYGYTF

j_gene: TRBJ2-1
d_gene: TRBD2
v_gene: TRBV5-1
abundance: many
CDR3nt: TGCGCCAGCAGCTTGGCTAGCGGAATTAATGAGCAGTTCTTC
CDR3aa: CASSLASGINEQFF

j_gene: TRBJ2-7
d_gene: NA
v_gene: TRBV3-1
abundance: many
CDR3nt: TGTGCCAGCAGCCATGTCCCTGGGGACGAGCAGTACTTC
CDR3aa: CASSHVPGDEQYF

j_gene: TRBJ2-1
d_gene: NA
v_gene: TRBV7-9
abundance: NA
CDR3nt: TGTGCCAGCAGCTTTTTCCTTTCGTACTTCTTC
CDR3aa: CASSFFLSYFF

j_gene: TRBJ2-1
d_gene: TRBD1
v_gene: TRBV12-3/TRBV12-4
abundance: many
CDR3nt: TGTGCCAGCAGTTTAAGAACCGGGACAGGGATTTCCTACAATGAGCAGTTCTTC
CDR3aa: CASSLRTGTGISYNEQFF

j_gene: TRBJ2-3
d_gene: NA
v_gene: TRBV2
abundance: many
CDR3nt: TGTGCCAGCAGTGAAAACTGGGCTAGCACAGATACGCAGTATTTT
CDR3aa: CASSENWASTDTQYF

j_gene: TRBJ1-4
d_gene: NA
v_gene: TRBV2
abundance: few
CDR3nt: TGTGCCACCGAGAGACAGACTAATAACGAAAAACTGTTTTTT
CDR3aa: CATERQTNNEKLFF

j_gene: TRBJ1-2
d_gene: TRBD1
v_gene: TRBV12-3/TRBV12-4
abundance: NA
CDR3nt: TGTGCCAGCACCACGGACAGGAACTATGGCTACACCTTC
CDR3aa: CASTTDRNYGYTF

j_gene: TRBJ2-2
d_gene: NA
v_gene: TRBV7-6
abundance: NA
CDR3nt: TGTGCCAGCAGCTTAGGACGGATTTTTAACACCGGGGAGCTGTTTTTT
CDR3aa: CASSLGRIFNTGELFF

j_gene: TRBJ1-2
d_gene: TRBD1
v_gene: TRBV20-1
abundance: many
CDR3nt: TGCAGTGCTAGACCTTGGACAGGGGAGACCTATGGCTACACCTTC
CDR3aa: CSARPWTGETYGYTF